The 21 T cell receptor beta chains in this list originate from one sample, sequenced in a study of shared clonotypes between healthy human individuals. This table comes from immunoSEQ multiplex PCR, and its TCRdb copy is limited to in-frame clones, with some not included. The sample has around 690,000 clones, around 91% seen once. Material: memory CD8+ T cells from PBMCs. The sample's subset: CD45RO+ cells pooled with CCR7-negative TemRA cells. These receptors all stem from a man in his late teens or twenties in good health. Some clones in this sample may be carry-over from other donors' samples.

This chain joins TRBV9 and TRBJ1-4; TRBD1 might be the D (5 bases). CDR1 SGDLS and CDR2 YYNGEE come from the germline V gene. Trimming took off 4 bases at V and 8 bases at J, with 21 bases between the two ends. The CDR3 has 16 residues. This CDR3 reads CASSLKGPAPGEKLFF. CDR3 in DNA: TGTGCCAGCAGCTTGAAAGGACCTGCCCCAGGGGAAAAACTGTTTTTT.

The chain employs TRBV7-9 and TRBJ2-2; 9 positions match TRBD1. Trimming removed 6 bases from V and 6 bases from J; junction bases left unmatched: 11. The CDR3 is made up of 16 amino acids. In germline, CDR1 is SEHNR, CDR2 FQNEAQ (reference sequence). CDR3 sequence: CASRPTRQGVAGELFF. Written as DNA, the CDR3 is TGTGCCAGCAGACCAACTCGACAGGGGGTGGCCGGGGAGCTGTTTTTT.

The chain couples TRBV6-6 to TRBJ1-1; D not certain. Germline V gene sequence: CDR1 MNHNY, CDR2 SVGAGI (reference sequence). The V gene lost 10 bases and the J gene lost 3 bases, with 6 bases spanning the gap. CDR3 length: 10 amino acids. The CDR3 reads CATWDTEAFF. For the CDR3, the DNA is TGTGCCACCTGGGACACTGAAGCTTTCTTT.

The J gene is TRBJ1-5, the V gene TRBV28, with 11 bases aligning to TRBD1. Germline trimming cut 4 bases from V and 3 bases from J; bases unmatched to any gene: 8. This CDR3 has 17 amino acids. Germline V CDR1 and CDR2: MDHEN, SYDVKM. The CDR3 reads CASSSTDRGLINQPQHF. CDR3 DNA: TGTGCCAGCAGTTCCACGGACAGGGGGCTAATCAATCAGCCCCAGCATTTT.

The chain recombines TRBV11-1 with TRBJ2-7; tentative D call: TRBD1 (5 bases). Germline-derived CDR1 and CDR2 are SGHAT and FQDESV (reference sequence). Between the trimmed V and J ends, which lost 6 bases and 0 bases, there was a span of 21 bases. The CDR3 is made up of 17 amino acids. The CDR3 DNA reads TGTGCCAGCAGTCTTTATCAAGGGGTGTTGGCCTCCTACGAGCAGTACTTC. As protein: CASSLYQGVLASYEQYF.

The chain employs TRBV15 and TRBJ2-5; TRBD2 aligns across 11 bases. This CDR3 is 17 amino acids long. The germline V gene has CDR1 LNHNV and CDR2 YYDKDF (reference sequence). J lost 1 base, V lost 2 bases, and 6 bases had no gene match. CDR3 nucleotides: TGTGCCACCAGCAGAACCGGGACTAGCGGCGCCCAAGAGACCCAGTACTTC. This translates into CATSRTGTSGAQETQYF. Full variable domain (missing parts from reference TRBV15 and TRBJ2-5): DAMVIQNPRYQVTQFGKPVTLSCSQTLNHNVMYWYQQKSSQAPKLLFHYYDKDFNNEADTPDNFQSRRPNTSFCFLDIRSPGLGDTAMYLCATSRTGTSGAQETQYFGPGTRLLVL.

The CDR3 coding sequence is TGCGCCAGCAGCCAAACAGGGGGCTACGAGCAGTACTTC. Translation: CASSQTGGYEQYF. This rearrangement joins TRBV4-1 to TRBJ2-7, with 8 nucleotides matching TRBD1. This CDR3 is 13 amino acids long. V lost 2 bases to trimming and J lost 3 bases; unmatched junction nucleotides: 0. Germline V gene data show CDR1 as MGHRA and CDR2 as YSYEKL.

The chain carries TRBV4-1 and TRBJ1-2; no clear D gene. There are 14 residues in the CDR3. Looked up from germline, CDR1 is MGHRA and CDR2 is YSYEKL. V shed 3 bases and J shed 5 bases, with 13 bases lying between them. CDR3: CASSQDKNRYGYTF. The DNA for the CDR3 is TGCGCCAGCAGCCAGGATAAAAACCGGTATGGCTACACCTTC.

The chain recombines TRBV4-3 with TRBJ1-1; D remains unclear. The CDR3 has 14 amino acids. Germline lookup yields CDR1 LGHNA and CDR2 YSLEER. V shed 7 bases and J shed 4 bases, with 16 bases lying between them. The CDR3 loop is CASTHAGSGTEAFF. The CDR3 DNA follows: TGCGCCAGCACTCACGCGGGGTCGGGCACTGAAGCTTTCTTT.

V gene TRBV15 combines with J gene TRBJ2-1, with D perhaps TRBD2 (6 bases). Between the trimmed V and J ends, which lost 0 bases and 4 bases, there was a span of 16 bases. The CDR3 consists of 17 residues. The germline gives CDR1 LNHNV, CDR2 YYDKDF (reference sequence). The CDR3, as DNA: TGTGCCACCAGCAGAGATTTCAGCGGGTCGGTTTACAATGAGCAGTTCTTC. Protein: CATSRDFSGSVYNEQFF.

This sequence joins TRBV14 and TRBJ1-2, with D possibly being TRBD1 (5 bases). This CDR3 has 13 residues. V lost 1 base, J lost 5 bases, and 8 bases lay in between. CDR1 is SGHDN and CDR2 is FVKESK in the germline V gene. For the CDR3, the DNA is TGTGCCAGCAGCCAAGTAGGGGAATATGGCTACACCTTC. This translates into CASSQVGEYGYTF.

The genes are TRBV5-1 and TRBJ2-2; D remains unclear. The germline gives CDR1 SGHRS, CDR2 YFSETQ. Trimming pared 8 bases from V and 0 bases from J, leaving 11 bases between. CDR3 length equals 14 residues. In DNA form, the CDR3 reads TGCGCCAGTGTGCCCTACACGAACACCGGGGAGCTGTTTTTT. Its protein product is CASVPYTNTGELFF.

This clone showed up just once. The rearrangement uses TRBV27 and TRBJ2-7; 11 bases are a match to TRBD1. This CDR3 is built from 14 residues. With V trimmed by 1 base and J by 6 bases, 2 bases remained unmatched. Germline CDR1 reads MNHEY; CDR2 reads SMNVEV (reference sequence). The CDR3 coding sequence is TGTGCCAGCAGTTTATGGACAGGGGGCAGCGAGCAGTACTTC. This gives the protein CASSLWTGGSEQYF.

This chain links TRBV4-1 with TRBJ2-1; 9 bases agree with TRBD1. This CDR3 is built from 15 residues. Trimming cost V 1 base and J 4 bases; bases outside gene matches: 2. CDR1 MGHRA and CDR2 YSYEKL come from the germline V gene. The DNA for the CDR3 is TGCGCCAGCAGCCAAGCGGGACAGGGATACAATGAGCAGTTCTTC. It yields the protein CASSQAGQGYNEQFF.

The CDR3 sequence is CASSEGRLSYNEQFF. The CDR3, as DNA: TGTGCCAGCAGCGAAGGGAGGTTGTCCTACAATGAGCAGTTCTTC. The gene calls are TRBV9 and TRBJ2-1; D is possibly TRBD2 (6 bases). Trimming removed 3 bases from V and 1 base from J, with 11 bases in between. Germline V lookup: CDR1 SGDLS, CDR2 YYNGEE. CDR3 length equals 15 residues.

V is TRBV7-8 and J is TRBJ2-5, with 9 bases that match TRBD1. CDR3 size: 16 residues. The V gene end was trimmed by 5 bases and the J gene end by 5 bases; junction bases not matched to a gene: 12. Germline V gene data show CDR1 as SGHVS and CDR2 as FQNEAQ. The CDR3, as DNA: TGTGCCAGCAGCGCGGTGGGGACAGGGAAACAGGAGACCCAGTACTTC. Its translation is CASSAVGTGKQETQYF.

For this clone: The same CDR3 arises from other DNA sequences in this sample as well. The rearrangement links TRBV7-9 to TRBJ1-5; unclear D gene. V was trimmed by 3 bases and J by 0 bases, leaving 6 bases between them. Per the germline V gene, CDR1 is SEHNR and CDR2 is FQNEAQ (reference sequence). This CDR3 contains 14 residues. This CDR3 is CASSLAASNQPQHF. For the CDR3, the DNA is TGTGCCAGCAGCTTGGCGGCTAGCAATCAGCCCCAGCATTTT.

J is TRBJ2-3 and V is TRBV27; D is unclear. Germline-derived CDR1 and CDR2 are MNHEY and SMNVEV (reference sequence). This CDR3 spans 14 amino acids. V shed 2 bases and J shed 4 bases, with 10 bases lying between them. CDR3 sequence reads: CASSLRVGSDTQYF. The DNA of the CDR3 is TGTGCCAGCAGTTTAAGGGTGGGATCAGATACGCAGTATTTT.

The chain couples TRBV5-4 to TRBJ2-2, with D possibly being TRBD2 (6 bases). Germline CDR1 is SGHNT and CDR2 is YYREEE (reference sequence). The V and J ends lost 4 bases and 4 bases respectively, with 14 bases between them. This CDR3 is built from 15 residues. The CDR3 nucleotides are TGTGCCAGCAGCCTGGGGGGTTATAGCACCGGGGAGCTGTTTTTT. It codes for CASSLGGYSTGELFF.

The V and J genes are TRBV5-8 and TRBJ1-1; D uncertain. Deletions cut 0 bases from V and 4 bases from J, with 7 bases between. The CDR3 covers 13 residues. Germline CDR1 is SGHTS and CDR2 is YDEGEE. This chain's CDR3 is CASSLGDVTEAFF. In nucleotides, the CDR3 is TGTGCCAGCAGCTTGGGGGATGTCACTGAAGCTTTCTTT.

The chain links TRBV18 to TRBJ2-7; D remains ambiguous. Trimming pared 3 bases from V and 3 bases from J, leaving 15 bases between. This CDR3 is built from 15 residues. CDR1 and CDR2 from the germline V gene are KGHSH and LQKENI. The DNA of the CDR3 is TGTGCCAGCTCACCCTCCCCAGGATTCCTCTACGAGCAGTACTTC. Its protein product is CASSPSPGFLYEQYF.